Shown below are 16 T cell receptor beta chains from a single sample sequenced in a study of blood T cell repertoires in COVID-19. Clones were read by immunoSEQ multiplex PCR, and TCRdb kept only the in-frame ones, dropping some. Altogether tens of thousands of clones are present, 65% to 80% being singletons, with the ten largest covering under 3.5%. The sample taken for sequencing was peripheral blood. Receptors originate from a man aged 55 to 69 with acute or convalescent COVID-19.

The V call is TRBV7-9, the J call TRBJ1-6, with D maybe TRBD1 (5 bases). The CDR3 contains 11 residues. V lost 8 bases to trimming and J lost 17 bases, with 16 bases between them. In germline, CDR1 is SEHNR, CDR2 FQNEAQ (reference sequence). The CDR3: CASGLDRGFHF. The CDR3, as DNA: TGTGCCAGCGGATTGGACCGGGGGTTCCACTTT.

The chain's CDR3 is CAISEGAEEKLFF. In DNA form, the CDR3 reads TGTGCCATCTCAGAGGGGGCGGAGGAAAAACTGTTTTTT. The chain recombines TRBV28 with TRBJ1-4; 7 bases match TRBD1. Germline assignment: CDR1 MDHEN and CDR2 SYDVKM. This CDR3 comprises 13 residues. The ends lost 10 bases at V and 8 bases at J; junction bases unmatched: 10. Based on the CDR3 plus reference TRBV28 and TRBJ1-4, the full variable domain is DVKVTQSSRYLVKRTGEKVFLECVQDMDHENMFWYRQDPGLGLRLIYFSYDVKMKEKGDIPEGYSVSREKKERFSLILESASTNQTSMYLCAISEGAEEKLFFGSGTQLSVL.

The chain couples TRBV28 to TRBJ1-5; 7 bases are a match to TRBD1. The J segment lost 3 bases and the V segment lost 3 bases, leaving 5 bases of the junction unmatched. The CDR3 length is 15 residues. CDR1 and CDR2 (germline): MDHEN, SYDVKM. The CDR3 DNA follows: TGTGCCAGCAGTTTCCAGACAGGGTTCAATCAGCCCCAGCATTTT. The encoded protein is CASSFQTGFNQPQHF. Using reference TRBV28 and TRBJ1-5 for the parts outside the CDR3, the full variable domain is DVKVTQSSRYLVKRTGEKVFLECVQDMDHENMFWYRQDPGLGLRLIYFSYDVKMKEKGDIPEGYSVSREKKERFSLILESASTNQTSMYLCASSFQTGFNQPQHFGDGTRLSIL.

The chain uses TRBV18 and TRBJ2-1, with 8 bases identical to TRBD2. The length of the CDR3 is 15 residues. CDR1 and CDR2 (germline): KGHSH, LQKENI. The V and J ends lost 6 bases and 4 bases, in that order; junction bases with no gene match: 8. The CDR3 DNA reads as TGTGCCAGCTCCCCCATGCGGGAGGCATACAATGAGCAGTTCTTC. Its translation is CASSPMREAYNEQFF.

The V and J genes are TRBV27 and TRBJ2-4, with 8 bases identical to TRBD1. The germline V gene has CDR1 MNHEY and CDR2 SMNVEV (reference sequence). The CDR3 covers 14 residues. After removal of 3 bases from V and 7 bases from J, the junction contained 5 bases not matched to a gene. As DNA, the CDR3 is TGTGCCAGCAGTTTGCAGACAGGGGCGAACATTCAGTACTTC. Amino acid sequence: CASSLQTGANIQYF.

The chain has TRBV28 and TRBJ2-7; unclear D gene. In germline, CDR1 is MDHEN, CDR2 SYDVKM. V was clipped by 6 bases and J by 4 bases, with 10 bases between them. This CDR3 contains 12 residues. For the CDR3, the DNA is TGTGCCAGCAGCCCTCCCTATTACGAGCAGTACTTC. Translated, it gives CASSPPYYEQYF.

This clone was seen more than once but under ten times. The V call is TRBV19, the J call TRBJ1-5, with D perhaps TRBD1 (5 bases). V was cut by 7 bases and J by 3 bases, with 13 bases left in between. The CDR3 is made up of 14 amino acids. The V gene's germline CDR1 is LNHDA and CDR2 SQIVND (reference sequence). CDR3 in amino acids: CASMGSGHNQPQHF. Written as DNA, the CDR3 is TGTGCCAGTATGGGATCAGGGCACAATCAGCCCCAGCATTTT.

The chain is built from TRBV27 and TRBJ1-4; possibly TRBD1 for D (6 bases). The germline V and J ends were trimmed by 9 bases and 10 bases, with 15 bases remaining between them. Germline CDR1 and CDR2: MNHEY and SMNVEV (reference sequence). The CDR3 extends over 12 amino acids. CDR3 residues: CASFRGGRKLFF. Here the CDR3 DNA reads TGTGCCAGTTTCAGAGGGGGAAGAAAACTGTTTTTT.

The rearrangement uses TRBV11-2 and TRBJ1-2; D gene unclear. Trimming took 1 base from V and 4 from J, leaving 10 bases between them. The CDR3 consists of 14 residues. Germline CDR1 and CDR2: SGHAT and FQNNGV. CDR3 DNA sequence: TGTGCCAGCAGCTTAGGCACCGTAGCCTATGGCTACACCTTC. It yields the protein CASSLGTVAYGYTF.

The chain uses TRBV10-3 and TRBJ2-2; 12 bases are a match to TRBD2. This CDR3 is 17 amino acids long. Germline CDR1 and CDR2: ENHRY and SYGVKD. J lost 6 bases, V lost 3 bases, and 8 bases had no gene match. CDR3 sequence: CAISEGELAGGAGELFF. For the CDR3, the DNA is TGTGCCATCAGTGAAGGGGAACTAGCGGGAGGAGCCGGGGAGCTGTTTTTT.

The V gene is TRBV18, the J gene TRBJ1-2; 10 nucleotides agree with TRBD1. With 0 bases clipped from V and 7 bases from J, the junction kept 11 bases outside the gene matches. The CDR3 extends over 17 amino acids. The germline gives CDR1 KGHSH, CDR2 LQKENI. The CDR3 is CASSPPLPGTGAGGYTF. For the CDR3, the DNA is TGTGCCAGCTCACCACCCTTGCCCGGGACAGGGGCTGGTGGCTACACCTTC.

V usage is TRBV6-5 and J usage is TRBJ2-7; D perhaps matches TRBD1 (6 bases). Per germline, CDR1 MNHEY and CDR2 SVGAGI. V was shortened by 6 bases and J by 9 bases, with 18 bases between the two germline ends. There are 13 residues in the CDR3. CDR3 bases: TGTGCCAGCAGCCCCCAGGGGCTAGGCGGGCAGTACTTC. It is translated as CASSPQGLGGQYF.

The chain links TRBV2 to TRBJ2-7, with D possibly matching TRBD2 (5 bases). V lost 4 bases and J lost 5, with 15 bases in between. Per the germline V gene, CDR1 is SNHLY and CDR2 is FYNNEI. CDR3 length: 14 amino acids. CDR3 coding DNA: TGTGCCAGCAGTGCCGGGCAGTACGGGGACGAGCAGTACTTC. Protein: CASSAGQYGDEQYF.

J is TRBJ2-1 and V is TRBV5-1; 7 nucleotides align to TRBD2. CDR1 is SGHRS and CDR2 is YFSETQ in the germline V gene. J was trimmed by 2 bases and V by 4 bases; bases with no gene match: 12. The length of the CDR3 is 17 residues. In DNA form, the CDR3 reads TGCGCCAGCAGCCGGTTGGGGGGGGACTCCCCCTACAATGAGCAGTTCTTC. Translating it yields CASSRLGGDSPYNEQFF.

This clone was counted a few times. J is TRBJ1-4 and V is TRBV6-5; perhaps TRBD1 as D (6 bases). The CDR3 has 15 residues. Trimming pared 5 bases from V and 3 bases from J, leaving 13 bases between. CDR1 and CDR2 (germline): MNHEY, SVGAGI. CDR3 residues: CASSRKGVANEKLFF. DNA of the CDR3: TGTGCCAGCAGTAGAAAGGGGGTAGCTAATGAAAAACTGTTTTTT.

CDR3 DNA: TGTGCCAGCAGGCTCGGGACAGCCACTGAAGCTTTCTTT. It is translated as CASRLGTATEAFF. The chain joins TRBV6-5 to TRBJ1-1; 7 bases line up with TRBD1. CDR3 size: 13 residues. From germline, CDR1 is MNHEY and CDR2 SVGAGI. Trimming removed 6 bases from V and 4 bases from J; junction bases left unmatched: 5.